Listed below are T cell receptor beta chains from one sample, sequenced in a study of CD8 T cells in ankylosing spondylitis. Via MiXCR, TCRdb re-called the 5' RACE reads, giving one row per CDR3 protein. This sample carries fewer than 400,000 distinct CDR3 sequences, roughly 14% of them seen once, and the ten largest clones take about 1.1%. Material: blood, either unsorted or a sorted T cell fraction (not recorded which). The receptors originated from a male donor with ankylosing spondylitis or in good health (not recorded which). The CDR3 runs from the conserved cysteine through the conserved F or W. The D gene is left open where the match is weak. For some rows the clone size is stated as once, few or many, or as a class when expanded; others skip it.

TGCAGCGTGGACCGGGACGTCACCGGGGAGCTGTTTTTT CSVDRDVTGELFF TRBJ2-2 TRBV29-1 . few
TGTGCCAGCAGCTTAGTCCAGGGAGATACGCAGTATTTT CASSLVQGDTQYF TRBJ2-3 TRBV7-4 . .
TGTGCCAGCAGTGGGCGACAGGGTTGGACCGGGGAGCTGTTTTTT CASSGRQGWTGELFF TRBJ2-2 TRBV6-1 TRBD1 .
TGTGCCAGCAGCCCCGGGACCCAAGAGACCCAGTACTTC CASSPGTQETQYF TRBJ2-5 TRBV3-1 . many
TGCAGTGCTGCTGGTAGCGGGGGGCCCCAAGAGACCCAGTACTTC CSAAGSGGPQETQYF TRBJ2-5 TRBV20-1 TRBD2 few
TGTGCCAGCAGCCAAGGAGGGAGCCCCTCCTACAATGAGCAGTTCTTC CASSQGGSPSYNEQFF TRBJ2-1 TRBV3-1 . .
TGTGCCAGTAGTTTAACCGGGCCACATATTGAGCAGTTCTTC CASSLTGPHIEQFF TRBJ2-1 TRBV19 . .
TGCGCCAGCAGCTTGGAAGGGACCAAACAAGAGACCCAGTACTTC CASSLEGTKQETQYF TRBJ2-5 TRBV5-1 . few
TGCGCCAGCAGCTTGGCCTCAGGCTCAGCTTACGAGCAGTACTTC CASSLASGSAYEQYF TRBJ2-7 TRBV5-1 . .
TGCAGTGCTCCCCGACAGGTGAACACTGAAGCTTTCTTT CSAPRQVNTEAFF TRBJ1-1 TRBV20-1 . .
TGTGCCAGCAGTGCTCCTCGTGATACGCAGTATTTT CASSAPRDTQYF TRBJ2-3 TRBV6-1 . few
TGCGCCAGCAGTGTCGAAAAGACCCAGTACTTC CASSVEKTQYF TRBJ2-5 TRBV10-2 . .
TGCAGTGTTGCGATAGGGGTCGACTACGAGCAGCACTTC CSVAIGVDYEQHF TRBJ2-7 TRBV20-1 . .
TGTGCGGTAGATACGCAGTATTTT CAVDTQYF TRBJ2-3 TRBV5-6 . .
TGCAGCGTCCGGGACAACTCCTACGAGCAGTACTTC CSVRDNSYEQYF TRBJ2-7 TRBV29-1 . .
TGTGCCAGCAGCTTTTCTAGCGGGGGTTCGAGTGAGCAGTTCTTC CASSFSSGGSSEQFF TRBJ2-1 TRBV7-9 TRBD2 few
TGTGCCAGCAGCGTAGGAGCGGGCAATCAGCCCCAGCATTTT CASSVGAGNQPQHF TRBJ1-5 TRBV9 . .
TGTGCCATCAGTGAGGTCGCCTCGGGGGTCTCTGAAGCTTTCTTT CAISEVASGVSEAFF TRBJ1-1 TRBV10-3 . .
TGTGCCATCAGTGCTGGGGACTCCTCCTACAATGAGCAGTTCTTC CAISAGDSSYNEQFF TRBJ2-1 TRBV10-3 . once
TGCAGTGCGGTCAACAGGGTGGGGAAGGGTACGCAGTATTTT CSAVNRVGKGTQYF TRBJ2-3 TRBV20-1 . many
TGTGCCAGCAGCTTAAACAGAGCGGGCTACACCTTC CASSLNRAGYTF TRBJ1-2 TRBV7-9 . .
TGTGCCAGCAGTTTGACCCTCACAGAGACCCAGTACTTC CASSLTLTETQYF TRBJ2-5 TRBV2 . .
TGTGCCAGCAGCTTTTCCAGGGTTCGCACAGATACGCAGTATTTT CASSFSRVRTDTQYF TRBJ2-3 TRBV7-9 . .
TGTGCCAGCAGCTTAGCCTACCCCGAGACCCAGTACTTC CASSLAYPETQYF TRBJ2-5 TRBV7-9 . many
TGTGCCAGCAGTCCGAACCCGTCTCAGGGGAGATACGAGCAGTACTTC CASSPNPSQGRYEQYF TRBJ2-7 TRBV25-1 . few